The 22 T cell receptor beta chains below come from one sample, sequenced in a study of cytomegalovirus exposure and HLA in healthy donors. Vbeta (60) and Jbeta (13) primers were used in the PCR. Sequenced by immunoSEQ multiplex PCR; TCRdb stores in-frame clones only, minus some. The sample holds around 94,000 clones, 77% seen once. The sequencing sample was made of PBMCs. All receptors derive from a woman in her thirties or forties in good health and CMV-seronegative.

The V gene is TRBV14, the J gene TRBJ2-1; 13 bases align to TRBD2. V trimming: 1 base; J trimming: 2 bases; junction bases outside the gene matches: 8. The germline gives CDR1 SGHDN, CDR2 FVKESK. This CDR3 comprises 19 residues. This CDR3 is CASSQGLRLAGGTYNEQFF. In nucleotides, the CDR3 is TGTGCCAGCAGCCAAGGTCTACGACTAGCGGGGGGAACCTACAATGAGCAGTTCTTC.

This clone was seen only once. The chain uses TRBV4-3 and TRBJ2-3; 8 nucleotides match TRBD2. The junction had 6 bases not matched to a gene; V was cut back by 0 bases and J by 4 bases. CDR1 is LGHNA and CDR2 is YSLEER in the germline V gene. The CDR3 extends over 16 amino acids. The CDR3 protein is CASSQDIGGASDTQYF. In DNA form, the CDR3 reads TGCGCCAGCAGCCAAGATATCGGGGGGGCCTCAGATACGCAGTATTTT.

The CDR3 loop is CASSVGRGNWADEKLFF. The CDR3 DNA is TGTGCCAGCAGCGTAGGAAGGGGGAATTGGGCGGATGAAAAACTGTTTTTT. The rearrangement joins TRBV9 to TRBJ1-4; tentative D call: TRBD1 (6 bases). CDR3 length equals 17 residues. Germline CDR1 reads SGDLS; CDR2 reads YYNGEE. V gave up 0 bases and J gave up 6 bases, with 18 bases separating them.

The CDR3, as DNA: TGTGCCAGCAGCCCCTCCCCCCCAGGGTACAATGAGCAGTTCTTC. Protein sequence: CASSPSPPGYNEQFF. The chain carries TRBV16 and TRBJ2-1; D perhaps matches TRBD1 (5 bases). The V and J ends lost 4 bases and 4 bases respectively, with 14 bases between them. Germline CDR1 reads KGHSY; CDR2 reads FQNENV. The CDR3 is 15 residues long.

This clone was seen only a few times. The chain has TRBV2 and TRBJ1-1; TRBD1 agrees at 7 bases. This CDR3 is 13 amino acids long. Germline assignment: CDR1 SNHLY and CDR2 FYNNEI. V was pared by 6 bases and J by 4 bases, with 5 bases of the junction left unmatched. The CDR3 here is CASRTDRATEAFF. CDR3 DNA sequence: TGTGCCAGCAGAACTGACAGGGCCACTGAAGCTTTCTTT.

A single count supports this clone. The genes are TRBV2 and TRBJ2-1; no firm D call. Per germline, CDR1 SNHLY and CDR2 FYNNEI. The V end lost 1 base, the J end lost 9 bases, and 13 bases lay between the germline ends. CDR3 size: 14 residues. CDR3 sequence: CASSEEARLSEQFF. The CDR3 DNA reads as TGTGCCAGCAGTGAAGAGGCCCGACTCAGTGAGCAGTTCTTC.

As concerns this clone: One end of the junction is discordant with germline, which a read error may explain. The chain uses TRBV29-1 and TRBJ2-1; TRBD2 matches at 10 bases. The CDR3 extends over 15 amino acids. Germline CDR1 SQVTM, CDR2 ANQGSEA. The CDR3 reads CSASGGHVSYNEQFF. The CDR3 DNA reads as TGTTCGGCTAGCGGGGGCCACGTCTCCTACAATGAGCAGTTCTTC.

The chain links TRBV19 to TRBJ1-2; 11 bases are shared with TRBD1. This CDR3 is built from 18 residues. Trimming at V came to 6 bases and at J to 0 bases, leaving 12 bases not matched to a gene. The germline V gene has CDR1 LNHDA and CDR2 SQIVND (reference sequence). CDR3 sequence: CASSKKGTGGAANYGYTF. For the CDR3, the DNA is TGTGCCAGTAGCAAAAAAGGGACAGGGGGAGCAGCTAACTATGGCTACACCTTC. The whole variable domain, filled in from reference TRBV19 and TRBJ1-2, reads DGGITQSPKYLFRKEGQNVTLSCEQNLNHDAMYWYRQDPGQGLRLIYYSQIVNDFQKGDIAEGYSVSREKKESFPLTVTSAQKNPTAFYLCASSKKGTGGAANYGYTFGSGTRLTVV.

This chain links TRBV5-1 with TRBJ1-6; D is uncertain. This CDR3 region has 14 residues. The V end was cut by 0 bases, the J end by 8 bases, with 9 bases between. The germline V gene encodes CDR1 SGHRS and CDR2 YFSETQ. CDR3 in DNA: TGCGCCAGCAGCTTGGTTTTGGCGGATTCACCCCTCCACTTT. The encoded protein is CASSLVLADSPLHF.

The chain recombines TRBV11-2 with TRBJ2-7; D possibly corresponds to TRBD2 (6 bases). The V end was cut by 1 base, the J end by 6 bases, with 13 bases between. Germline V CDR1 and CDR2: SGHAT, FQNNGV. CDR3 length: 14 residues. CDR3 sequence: CASSLGAGTSEQYF. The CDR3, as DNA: TGTGCCAGCAGCTTAGGGGCGGGGACCTCCGAGCAGTACTTC.

Here the CDR3 DNA reads TGTGCCAGCAGCGCCCGACAGGGGAGCTTGAATACGCAGTATTTT. This encodes CASSARQGSLNTQYF. The chain uses TRBV7-2 and TRBJ2-3; TRBD1 agrees at 8 bases. Trimming at V came to 5 bases and at J to 7 bases, leaving 11 bases not matched to a gene. The CDR3 is 15 amino acids. Germline assignment: CDR1 SGHTA and CDR2 FQGNSA.

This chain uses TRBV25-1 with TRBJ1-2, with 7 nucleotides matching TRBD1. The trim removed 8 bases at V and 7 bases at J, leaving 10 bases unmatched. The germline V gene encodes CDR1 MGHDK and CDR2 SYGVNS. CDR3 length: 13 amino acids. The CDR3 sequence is CASYTDRVGGYTF. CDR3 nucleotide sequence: TGTGCCAGCTACACCGACAGGGTCGGTGGCTACACCTTC.

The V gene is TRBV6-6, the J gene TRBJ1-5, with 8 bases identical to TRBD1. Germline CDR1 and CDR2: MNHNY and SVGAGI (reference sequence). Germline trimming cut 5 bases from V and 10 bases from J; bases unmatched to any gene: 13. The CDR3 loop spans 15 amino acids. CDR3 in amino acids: CASSTPTGAPSPQHF. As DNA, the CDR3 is TGTGCCAGCAGTACCCCGACAGGGGCTCCGTCTCCCCAGCATTTT.

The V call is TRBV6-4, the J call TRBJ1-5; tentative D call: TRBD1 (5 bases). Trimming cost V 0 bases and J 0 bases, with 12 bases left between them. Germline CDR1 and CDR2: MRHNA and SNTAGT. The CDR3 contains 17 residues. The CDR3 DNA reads TGTGCCAGCAGTGACTCAGGCCACAGGAATAGCAATCAGCCCCAGCATTTT. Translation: CASSDSGHRNSNQPQHF.

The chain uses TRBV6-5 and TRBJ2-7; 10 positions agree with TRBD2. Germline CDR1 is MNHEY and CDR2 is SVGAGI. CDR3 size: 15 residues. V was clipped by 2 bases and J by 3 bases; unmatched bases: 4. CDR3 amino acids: CASSYGLAVDYEQYF. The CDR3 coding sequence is TGTGCCAGCAGTTACGGACTAGCGGTGGACTACGAGCAGTACTTC.

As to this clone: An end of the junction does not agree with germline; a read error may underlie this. CDR3 sequence (DNA): TGTGCCAGCAGCTCCAGAGTAGCCTTGTTAGATGAGACCTACGAACAGTACTTC. Translated: CASSSRVALLDETYEQYF. This chain joins TRBV7-2 and TRBJ2-7; D uncertain. This CDR3 comprises 18 residues. CDR1 and CDR2 (germline): SGHTA, FQGNSA.

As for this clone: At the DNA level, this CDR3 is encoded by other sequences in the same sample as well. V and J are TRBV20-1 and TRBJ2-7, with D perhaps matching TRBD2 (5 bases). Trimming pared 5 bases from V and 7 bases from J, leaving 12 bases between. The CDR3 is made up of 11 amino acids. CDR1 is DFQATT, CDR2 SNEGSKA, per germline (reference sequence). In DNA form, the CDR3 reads TGCAGTGCTTCCGGTGGGGAGGAGCAGTACTTC. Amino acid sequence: CSASGGEEQYF.

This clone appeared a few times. The CDR3 reads CASSGQQFYEQYF. CDR3 DNA sequence: TGTGCCAGCAGTGGACAGCAGTTCTACGAGCAGTACTTC. The chain joins TRBV6-1 to TRBJ2-7; perhaps TRBD1 as D (5 bases). Germline CDR1 is MNHNS and CDR2 is SASEGT. The V end was cut by 4 bases, the J end by 3 bases, with 10 bases between. The CDR3 runs 13 residues.

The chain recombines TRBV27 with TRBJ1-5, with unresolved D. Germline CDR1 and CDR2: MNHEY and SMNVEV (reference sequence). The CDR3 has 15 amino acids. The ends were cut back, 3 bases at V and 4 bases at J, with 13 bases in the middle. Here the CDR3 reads CASSFSSVLNQPQHF. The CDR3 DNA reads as TGTGCCAGCAGTTTCTCGTCGGTACTAAATCAGCCCCAGCATTTT.

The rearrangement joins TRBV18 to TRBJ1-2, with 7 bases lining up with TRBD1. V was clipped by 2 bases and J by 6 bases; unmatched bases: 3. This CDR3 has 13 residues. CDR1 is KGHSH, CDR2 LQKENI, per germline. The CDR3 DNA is TGTGCCAGCTCACCAAGAGGGGGCGATGGCTACACCTTC. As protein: CASSPRGGDGYTF.

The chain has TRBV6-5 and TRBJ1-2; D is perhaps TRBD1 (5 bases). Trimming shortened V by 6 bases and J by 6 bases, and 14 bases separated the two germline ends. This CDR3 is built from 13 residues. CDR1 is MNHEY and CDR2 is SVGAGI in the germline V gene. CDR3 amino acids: CASSLAGINGYTF. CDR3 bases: TGTGCCAGCAGCCTTGCAGGGATAAATGGCTACACCTTC.

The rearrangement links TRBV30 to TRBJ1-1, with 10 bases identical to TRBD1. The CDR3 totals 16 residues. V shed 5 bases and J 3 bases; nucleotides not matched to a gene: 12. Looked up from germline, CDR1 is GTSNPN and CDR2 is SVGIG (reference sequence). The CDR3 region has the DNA TGTGCCTGGGCACCAGACAGGGGGCGGCCGTACACTGAAGCTTTCTTT. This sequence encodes CAWAPDRGRPYTEAFF.